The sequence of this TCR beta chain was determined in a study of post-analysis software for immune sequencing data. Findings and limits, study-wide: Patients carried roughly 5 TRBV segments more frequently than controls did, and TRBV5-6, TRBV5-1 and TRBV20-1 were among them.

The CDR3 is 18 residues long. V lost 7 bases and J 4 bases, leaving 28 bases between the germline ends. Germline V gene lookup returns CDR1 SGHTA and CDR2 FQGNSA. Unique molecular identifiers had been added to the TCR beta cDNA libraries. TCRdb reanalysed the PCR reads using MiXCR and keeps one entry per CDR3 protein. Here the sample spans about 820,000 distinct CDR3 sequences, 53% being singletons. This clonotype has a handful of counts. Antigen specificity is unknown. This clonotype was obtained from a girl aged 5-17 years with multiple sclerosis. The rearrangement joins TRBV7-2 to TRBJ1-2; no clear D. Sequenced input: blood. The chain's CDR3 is CASTATRPPGFSGYGYTF. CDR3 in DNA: TGTGCCAGCACCGCCACAAGGCCCCCGGGGTTCAGTGGCTATGGCTACACCTTC.